The sample holds one count of the clone carrying this T cell receptor beta chain. These data come from a study of blood T cell repertoires in COVID-19. Participants reported their clinical history, and cohort assignment relied on those reports. Using immunoSEQ multiplex PCR, the repertoire was profiled, and TCRdb retains in-frame clones only, with some absent. The sample shows 250,000 to 350,000 clones, about 88% of them seen only once. The TCR was taken from a man aged 55 to 70 who had recovered from COVID-19. The sample consisted of PBMCs or T cells enriched from blood (not recorded which).

The chain's CDR3 is CASGAGANEGEQYF. DNA of the CDR3: TGTGCCAGCGGCGCGGGCGCAAACGAGGGCGAGCAGTACTTC. This chain joins TRBV9 and TRBJ2-7; possibly TRBD2 for D (5 bases). This CDR3 has 14 amino acids. The V gene lost 7 bases and the J gene lost 6 bases, with 20 bases spanning the gap. CDR1 is SGDLS, CDR2 YYNGEE, per germline.